Presented here are 7 T cell receptor beta chains from one specimen sequenced in a study of siplizumab effects on memory and regulatory T cells. Measured with immunoSEQ multiplex PCR; TCRdb has only the in-frame clones, and not every one. The top ten clones hold approximately 0.67% of a sample with 85,000 to 130,000 clones, nearly 95% of them seen once. The material sequenced was Tregs sorted from blood. These receptors came from a human donor in good health.

V is TRBV7-2 and J is TRBJ2-1, with 8 bases aligning to TRBD1. CDR1 is SGHTA and CDR2 is FQGNSA in the germline V gene. V dropped 4 bases and J dropped 7; count of bases not matched to a gene: 6. The CDR3 runs to 14 residues. CDR3: CASSSGQGRNEQFF. DNA of the CDR3: TGTGCCAGCAGCTCCGGACAGGGTAGGAATGAGCAGTTCTTC.

The V gene is TRBV7-2, the J gene TRBJ1-4; TRBD1 is a possible D gene (5 bases). The CDR3 totals 16 residues. The V gene's germline CDR1 is SGHTA and CDR2 FQGNSA. Trimming stripped 5 bases from V and 3 bases from J, with 16 bases between. CDR3 region: CASSRTRRAPNEKLFF. CDR3 coding DNA: TGTGCCAGCAGCCGCACCCGCAGGGCCCCTAATGAAAAACTGTTTTTT.

The DNA for the CDR3 is TGTGCCAGCTCAATGTGGGACTCTGGAAACACCATATATTTT. Translating it yields CASSMWDSGNTIYF. V gene TRBV18 combines with J gene TRBJ1-3; no clear D. The CDR3 contains 14 residues. Germline values: CDR1 KGHSH, CDR2 LQKENI. Trimming removed 5 bases at V and 0 bases at J, with 8 bases between.

V usage is TRBV7-9 and J usage is TRBJ2-3; 8 nucleotides align to TRBD1. Unmatched junction bases numbered 8, after V lost 4 bases and J lost 2 bases. The CDR3 length is 16 residues. Germline CDR1 and CDR2: SEHNR and FQNEAQ (reference sequence). CDR3 DNA: TGTGCCAGCAGCTATCGGAGACAGGGGCCCACAGATACGCAGTATTTT. It yields the protein CASSYRRQGPTDTQYF.

CDR3 residues: CASSSGLAGGLYEQYF. CDR3 in DNA: TGTGCCAGCAGCTCCGGACTAGCGGGAGGGCTGTACGAGCAGTACTTC. The chain uses TRBV7-8 and TRBJ2-7, with 15 nucleotides matching TRBD2. Germline values: CDR1 SGHVS, CDR2 FQNEAQ. The CDR3 contains 16 residues. V lost 4 bases to trimming and J lost 4 bases; unmatched junction nucleotides: 5.

The genes are TRBV7-2 and TRBJ2-4, with 14 positions matching TRBD2. This CDR3 is built from 15 residues. With 5 bases clipped from V and 9 bases from J, the junction kept 6 bases outside the gene matches. Looked up from germline, CDR1 is SGHTA and CDR2 is FQGNSA. For the CDR3, the DNA is TGTGCCAGCAGCCGGACTAGCGGGAGGTATGGCATTCAGTACTTC. It translates to CASSRTSGRYGIQYF.

The V and J genes are TRBV6-6 and TRBJ2-7; 7 positions agree with TRBD1. The CDR3 runs 13 residues. The germline CDR1 and CDR2 sequences are MNHNY and SVGAGI (reference sequence). The junction had 5 bases not matched to a gene; V was cut back by 6 bases and J by 3 bases. The CDR3 nucleotides are TGTGCCAGCAGCCAGGGACAGTACTACGAGCAGTACTTC. Its protein is CASSQGQYYEQYF.